The present TCR beta chain was sequenced within a study of shared clonotypes between healthy human individuals. Study-wide points: Investigators collected only blood, and repertoires in tissues likely differ. On the whole, naive subsets had larger estimated richness than memory subsets had. A handful of donors held about 4.6% of naive CD4 clonotypes in common.

Original methodology: Owing to the provision of junction-only sequences devoid of quality scores by immunoSEQ, filtering differed. Method: immunoSEQ multiplex PCR; TCRdb's copy keeps in-frame clones and lacks some. Clone size and the V and J calls come from that table; the DNA yielded D and trimming. The data show 2 million to 2.5 million clones, approximately 95% seen once. The germline V and J ends were trimmed by 2 bases and 4 bases, with 14 bases remaining between them. The germline V gene has CDR1 MNHEY and CDR2 SVGAGI. The CDR3 runs to 16 residues. Notes on this clone: Its antigen is not identified.

What was sequenced was naive CD4+ T cells from PBMCs. The subset was: CD45RA+ positively selected. The chain links TRBV6-5 to TRBJ2-2; TRBD2 might be the D (5 bases). The clonotype originates from a man aged 18 to 30 in good health. Some clones in this sample may be carry-over from other donors' samples. The CDR3 coding sequence is TGTGCCAGCAGTTACGGGAGACATCCCAGCACCGGGGAGCTGTTTTTT. Its protein is CASSYGRHPSTGELFF.